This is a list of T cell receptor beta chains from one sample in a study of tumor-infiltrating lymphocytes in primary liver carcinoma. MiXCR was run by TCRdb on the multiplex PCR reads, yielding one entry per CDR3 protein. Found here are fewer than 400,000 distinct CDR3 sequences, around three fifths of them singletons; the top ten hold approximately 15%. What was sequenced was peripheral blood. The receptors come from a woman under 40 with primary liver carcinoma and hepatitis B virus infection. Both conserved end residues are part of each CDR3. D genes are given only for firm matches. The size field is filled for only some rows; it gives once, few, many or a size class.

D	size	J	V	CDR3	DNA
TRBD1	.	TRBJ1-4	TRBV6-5	CASSYRDRPNEKLYF	TGTGCCAGCAGTTACAGGGACAGGCCTAATGAAAAACTGTATTTT
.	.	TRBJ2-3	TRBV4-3	CASSQDWASWRSDTQYF	TGCGCCAGCAGCCAAGATTGGGCTAGCTGGAGATCCGATACGCAGTATTTT
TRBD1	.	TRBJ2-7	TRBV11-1	CANSVGTGRIYVQYF	TGTGCCAACAGCGTAGGGACAGGGAGAATCTACGTGCAGTACTTC
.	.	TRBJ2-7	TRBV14	CVSSQEGSYEQYF	TGTGTCAGCAGCCAAGAGGGGAGCTACGAGCAGTACTTC
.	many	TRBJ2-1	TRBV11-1	CASSLAPYNEQFF	TGTGCCAGCAGCTTAGCGCCCTACAATGAGCAGTTCTTC
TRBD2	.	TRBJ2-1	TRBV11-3	CTSSSNSGMSNEQFF	TGTACCAGCAGCTCTAATAGCGGGATGTCGAATGAGCAGTTCTTC
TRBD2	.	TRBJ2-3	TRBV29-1	CSVYSGRARTDTSYF	TGCAGCGTTTATAGCGGGAGGGCCCGAACAGATACGTCGTATTTT
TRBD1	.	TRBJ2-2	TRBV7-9	CASSLSRDSGTNTGELFF	TGTGCCAGCAGCTTGTCCCGGGACAGTGGGACGAACACCGGGGAGCTGTTTTTT
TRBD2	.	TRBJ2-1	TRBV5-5	CASSLVPSGSNEQFF	TGTGCCAGCAGCTTGGTCCCTAGCGGGAGTAATGAGCAGTTCTTC
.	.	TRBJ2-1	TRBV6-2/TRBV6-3	CASSFPGRHEQFF	TGTGCCAGCAGTTTTCCTGGACGGCATGAGCAGTTCTTC
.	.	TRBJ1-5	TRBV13	CATSLGGRANQPQHF	TGTGCCACCAGCTTAGGGGGACGGGCCAATCAGCCCCAGCATTTT
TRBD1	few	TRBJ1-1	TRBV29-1	CSVRDRGHTEAFF	TGCAGCGTTAGAGACAGGGGGCACACTGAAGCTTTCTTT
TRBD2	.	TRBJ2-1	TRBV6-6	CASSYTSGRFNNVQFF	TGTGCCAGCAGTTACACAAGCGGGAGGTTCAACAATGTGCAGTTCTTC
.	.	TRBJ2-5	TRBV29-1	CSAEGVFYDQETQYF	TGCAGCGCCGAGGGAGTCTTTTACGACCAAGAGACCCAGTACTTC
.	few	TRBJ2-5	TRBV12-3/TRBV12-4	CASSFSGNEETQYF	TGTGCCAGCAGTTTTTCAGGGAATGAGGAGACCCAGTACTTC
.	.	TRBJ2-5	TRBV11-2	CASSLDAGLQETQYF	TGTGCCAGCAGCTTAGACGCTGGACTCCAAGAGACCCAGTACTTC
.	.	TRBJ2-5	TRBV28	CASSLRATPKETQYF	TGTGCCAGCAGTTTGAGGGCGACACCAAAAGAGACCCAGTACTTC
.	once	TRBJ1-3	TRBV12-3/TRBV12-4	CASCFLTASGNTIYF	TGTGCCAGCTGTTTTTTAACAGCCTCTGGAAACACCATATATTTT
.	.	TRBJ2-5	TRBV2	CASSDSITQYF	TGTGCCAGCAGCGACAGCATAACCCAGTACTTC
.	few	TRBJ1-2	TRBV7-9	CASSLVTNYGYTF	TGTGCCAGCAGCTTAGTGACCAACTATGGCTACACCTTC
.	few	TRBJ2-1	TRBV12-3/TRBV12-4	CASSLPSGAGSYNEQFF	TGTGCCAGCAGTCTACCCTCTGGGGCGGGATCCTACAATGAGCAGTTCTTC
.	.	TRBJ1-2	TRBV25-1	CASRGEHINYGYTF	TGTGCCAGCAGGGGGGAGCACATAAACTATGGCTACACCTTC
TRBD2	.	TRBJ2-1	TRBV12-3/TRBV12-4	CASRGTSVHNEQFF	TGTGCCAGCAGGGGGACTAGCGTCCACAATGAGCAGTTCTTC
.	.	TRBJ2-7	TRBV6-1	CVSSPRTPPYEQYF	TGTGTCAGCAGTCCCCGGACGCCTCCATACGAGCAGTACTTC
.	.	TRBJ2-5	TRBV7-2	CASSSISQETQYF	TGTGCCAGCAGCTCTATTTCTCAAGAGACCCAGTACTTC
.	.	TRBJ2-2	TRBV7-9	CASSSTGHGTGELFF	TGTGCCAGCAGTTCTACAGGGCACGGCACCGGGGAGCTGTTTTTT
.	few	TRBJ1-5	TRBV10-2	CASSATRGSQPQHF	TGCGCCAGCAGCGCTACTAGGGGTTCCCAGCCCCAGCATTTT
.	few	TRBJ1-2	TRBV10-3	CAISAGRGDGYTF	TGTGCCATCAGTGCGGGGAGAGGAGATGGCTACACCTTC
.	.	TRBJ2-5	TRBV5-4	CASSLELEETQYF	TGTGCCAGCAGCTTGGAACTGGAGGAGACCCAGTACTTC
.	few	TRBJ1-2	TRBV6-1	CASSGEGGGYTF	TGTGCCAGCAGTGGAGAGGGGGGTGGCTACACCTTC
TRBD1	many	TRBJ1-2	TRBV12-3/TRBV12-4	CASSLGQPGPIYGYTF	TGTGCCAGCAGTTTGGGACAGCCCGGACCTATCTATGGCTACACCTTC
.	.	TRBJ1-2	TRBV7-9	CASSFLTAATYGYTF	TGTGCCAGCAGCTTCCTGACAGCCGCTACCTATGGCTACACCTTC
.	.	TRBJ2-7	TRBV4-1	CASSQDERSRGYEQYF	TGCGCCAGCAGCCAAGATGAGCGGAGTAGGGGGTACGAGCAGTACTTC
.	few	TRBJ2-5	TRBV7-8	CASSFRGRGETQYF	TGTGCCAGCAGCTTCAGGGGGCGGGGGGAGACCCAGTACTTC
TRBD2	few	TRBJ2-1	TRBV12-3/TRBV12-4	CASSFSRLADYNEQFF	TGTGCCAGCAGTTTTTCCCGACTAGCGGATTACAATGAGCAGTTCTTC
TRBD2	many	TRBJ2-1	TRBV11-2	CASSLGLANDEQFF	TGTGCCAGCAGCTTAGGACTAGCAAACGATGAGCAGTTCTTC
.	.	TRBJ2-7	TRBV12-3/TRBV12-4	CVSSLGASMSSYEEYF	TGTGTCAGCAGTTTAGGGGCGTCTATGAGCTCCTACGAGGAGTACTTC
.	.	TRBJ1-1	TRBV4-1	CASSQEGTRGTEALF	TGCGCCAGTAGCCAAGAAGGGACTAGGGGCACTGAAGCTTTATTT
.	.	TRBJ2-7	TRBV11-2	CTSSLTRGEQYF	TGTACCAGCAGCTTAACTAGAGGTGAGCAGTACTTC
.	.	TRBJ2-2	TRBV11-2	CTSSMRGAVTGELFF	TGTACCAGCAGCATGCGAGGGGCGGTTACCGGGGAGCTGTTTTTT